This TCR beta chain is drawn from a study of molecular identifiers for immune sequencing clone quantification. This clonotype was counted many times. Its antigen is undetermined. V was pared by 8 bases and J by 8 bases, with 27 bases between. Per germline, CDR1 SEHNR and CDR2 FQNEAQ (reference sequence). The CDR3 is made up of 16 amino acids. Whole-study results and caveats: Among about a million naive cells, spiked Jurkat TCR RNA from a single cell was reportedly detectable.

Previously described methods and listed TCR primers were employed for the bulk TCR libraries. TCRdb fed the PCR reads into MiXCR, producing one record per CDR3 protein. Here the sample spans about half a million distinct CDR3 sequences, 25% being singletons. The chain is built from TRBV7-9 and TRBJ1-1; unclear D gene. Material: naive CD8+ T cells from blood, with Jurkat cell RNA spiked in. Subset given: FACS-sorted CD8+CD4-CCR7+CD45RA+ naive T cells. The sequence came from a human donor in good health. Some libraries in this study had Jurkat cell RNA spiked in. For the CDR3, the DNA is TGTGCCAGCGGGCCACTACCGGGCGACGGCGCCGAGGAAGCTTTCTTT. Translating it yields CASGPLPGDGAEEAFF.